The clone carrying this T cell receptor (beta chain) was counted ten times or more. Antigen specificity is unknown. The TCRbeta library was prepared with unique molecular identifiers. Using its own MiXCR run on the PCR reads, TCRdb lists one record per CDR3 protein. The data hold about 510,000 distinct CDR3 sequences, with approximately 10% observed a single time. These data originate in a study of T-cell reconstitution after alpha-beta-depleted transplantation in children. Study results and caveats: The high TCRbeta diversity at day 60 in some patients came from surviving recipient T cells and thymic progenitors. One year after transplant, T-cell counts and diversity came mostly from newly produced T cells. Several hundred expanded graft clones reportedly were the source of alpha-beta T cells about two months after transplant.

The germline V and J ends were trimmed by 3 bases and 1 base, with 6 bases remaining between them. The CDR3 is 14 residues long. The origin of this receptor is a female patient aged 2-9 years who had a stem cell transplant for aplastic anemia, so the T cells may come from the graft donor. The specimen was PBMCs, mostly from graft donor cells, collected 180 days after TCRalphabeta/CD19-depleted stem cell transplant. This sequence joins TRBV12-3 or TRBV12-4 and TRBJ2-2; D not resolved. This chain's CDR3 is CASSFPGNTGELFF. The CDR3 region has the DNA TGTGCCAGCAGTTTCCCAGGGAACACCGGGGAGCTGTTTTTT.